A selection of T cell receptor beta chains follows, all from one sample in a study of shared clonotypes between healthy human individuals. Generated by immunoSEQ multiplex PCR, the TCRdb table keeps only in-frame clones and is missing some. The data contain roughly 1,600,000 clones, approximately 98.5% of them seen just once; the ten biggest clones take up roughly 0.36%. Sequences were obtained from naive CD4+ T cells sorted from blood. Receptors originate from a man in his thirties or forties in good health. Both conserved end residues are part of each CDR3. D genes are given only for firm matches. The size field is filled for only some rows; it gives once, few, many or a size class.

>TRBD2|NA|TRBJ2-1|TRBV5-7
CASSLGLAGHNEQFF
TGTGCCAGCAGCTTGGGACTAGCGGGCCACAATGAGCAGTTCTTC
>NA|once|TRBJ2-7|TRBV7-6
CASSLRRLDEQYF
TGTGCCAGCAGCTTACGACGTTTAGACGAGCAGTACTTC
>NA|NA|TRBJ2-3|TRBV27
CASSLLRTGTAVTDTQYF
TGTGCCAGCAGTTTATTGAGGACCGGGACGGCAGTCACAGATACGCAGTATTTT
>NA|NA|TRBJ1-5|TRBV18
CASSEGSSHQPQHF
TGTGCCAGCTCAGAGGGCAGTAGCCATCAGCCCCAGCATTTT
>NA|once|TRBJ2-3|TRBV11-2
CASSSGVGGTDTQYF
TGTGCCAGCAGCTCCGGGGTGGGGGGCACAGATACGCAGTATTTT
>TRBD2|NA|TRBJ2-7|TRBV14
CASSTLAGPYEQYF
TGTGCCAGCAGCACCCTAGCGGGCCCCTACGAGCAGTACTTC
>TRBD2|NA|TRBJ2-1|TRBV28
CASSLTSGRYNEQFF
TGTGCCAGCAGCCTCACTAGCGGGAGGTACAATGAGCAGTTCTTC
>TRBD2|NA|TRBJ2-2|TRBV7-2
CAGSGRTGELFF
TGTGCCGGTAGCGGGAGGACCGGGGAGCTGTTTTTT
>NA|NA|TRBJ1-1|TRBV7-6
CASSLSANTEAFF
TGTGCCAGCAGCTTATCTGCGAACACTGAAGCTTTCTTT
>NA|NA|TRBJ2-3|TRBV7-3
CASSQWGDTQYF
TGTGCCAGCAGCCAGTGGGGAGATACGCAGTATTTT
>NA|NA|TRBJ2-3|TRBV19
CVTRARDTDTQYF
TGTGTCACTCGGGCGCGAGACACAGATACGCAGTATTTT
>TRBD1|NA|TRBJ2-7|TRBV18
CASSPPDRAGYEQYF
TGTGCCAGCTCACCACCGGACAGGGCGGGGTACGAGCAGTACTTC
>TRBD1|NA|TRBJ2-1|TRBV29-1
CSVERDRDYNEQFF
TGCAGCGTTGAAAGGGACAGGGACTACAATGAGCAGTTCTTC